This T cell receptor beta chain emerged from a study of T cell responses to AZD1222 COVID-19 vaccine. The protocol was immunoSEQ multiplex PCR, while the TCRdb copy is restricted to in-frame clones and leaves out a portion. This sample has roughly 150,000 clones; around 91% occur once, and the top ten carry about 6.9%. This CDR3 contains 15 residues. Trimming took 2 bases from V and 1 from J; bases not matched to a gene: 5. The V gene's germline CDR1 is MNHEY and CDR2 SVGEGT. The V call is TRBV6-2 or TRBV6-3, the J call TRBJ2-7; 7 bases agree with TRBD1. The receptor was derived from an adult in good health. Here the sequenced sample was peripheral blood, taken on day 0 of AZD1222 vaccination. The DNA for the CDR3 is TGTGCCAGCAGTTACGGTAGGGGGCCGTCCTACGAGCAGTACTTC. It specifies CASSYGRGPSYEQYF.